In its sample, the clone carrying this T cell receptor (beta chain) was seen a few times. Its antigen is as yet unknown. TCRdb reanalysed the 5' RACE reads using MiXCR and keeps one entry per CDR3 protein. The sample gives hundreds of thousands of distinct CDR3 sequences, 18% of which show up once; roughly 19% is in the top ten. This entry belongs to a study of T cells after yellow fever vaccination. As for the study in general: The fractions with low cell numbers were processed using SMART-Seq v4 Ultra Low Input. General observations from the study: The study found a weaker secondary response that peaked faster, day 5 versus 15. Within FACS-sorted repertoires, abundant clonotypes contaminating from the bulk population could be present.

The CDR3 is 16 amino acids. V lost 2 bases to trimming and J lost 5 bases; unmatched junction nucleotides: 5. Germline V gene sequence: CDR1 WNHNN, CDR2 SYGVQD (reference sequence). The chain joins TRBV10-1 to TRBJ2-1; TRBD2 matches at 11 bases. This TCR came from a man aged 18-30 years who received the YFV17D yellow fever vaccine. The source was PBMCs, collected before the yellow fever booster vaccination. The CDR3 spells CASSEGASGGHNEQFF. CDR3 nucleotide sequence: TGCGCCAGCAGTGAGGGGGCTAGCGGGGGGCACAATGAGCAGTTCTTC.